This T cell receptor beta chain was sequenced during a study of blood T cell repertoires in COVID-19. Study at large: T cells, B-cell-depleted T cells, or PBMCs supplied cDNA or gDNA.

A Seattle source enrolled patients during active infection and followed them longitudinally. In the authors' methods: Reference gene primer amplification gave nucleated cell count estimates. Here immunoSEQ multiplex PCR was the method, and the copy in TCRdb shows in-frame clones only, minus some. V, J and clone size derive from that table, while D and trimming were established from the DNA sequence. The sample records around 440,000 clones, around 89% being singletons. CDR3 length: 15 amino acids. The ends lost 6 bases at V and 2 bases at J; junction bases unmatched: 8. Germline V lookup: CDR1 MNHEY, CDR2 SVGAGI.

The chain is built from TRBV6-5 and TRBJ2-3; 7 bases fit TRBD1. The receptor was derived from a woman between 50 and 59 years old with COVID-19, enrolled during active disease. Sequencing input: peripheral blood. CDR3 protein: CASSFTGVNTDTQYF. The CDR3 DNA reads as TGTGCCAGCAGCTTTACAGGGGTAAACACAGATACGCAGTATTTT.